This TCR beta chain was found in a study of regulatory T cells in long-lasting Graves disease. Points from the study as a whole: Persistent disease exhibited a predilection for TRBV28, TRBJ1-2 and TRBJ2-5.

This CDR3 is built from 15 residues. V dropped 4 bases and J dropped 3 bases, with 15 bases sitting between them. CDR1 SEHNR and CDR2 FQNEAQ come from the germline V gene (reference sequence). The time point was: persistent/refractory GD, antithyroid drugs over 5 years with positive TRAb. There was RNA extracted from PBMCs, and the TCR library was made from it. All patients originated from an endocrinology department located in Xi'an, China. According to the study, TCR beta libraries were built with iRepertoire HTBI primers and CDR3-region Arm-PCR. TCRdb analysed the multiplex PCR reads with MiXCR anew, one entry per CDR3 protein. The sample has more than 350,000 distinct CDR3 sequences, 21% seen once. Concerning this clonotype itself: The antigen is not known.

The chain joins TRBV7-9 to TRBJ1-2; D remains unclear. The receptor comes from a female donor with Graves disease. The starting material was peripheral blood mononuclear cells (PBMCs), obtained when the disease was refractory, from a patient treated with antithyroid drugs. This chain's CDR3 is CASSSQPGSHYGYTF. In nucleotides, the CDR3 is TGTGCCAGCAGCTCACAACCCGGTTCTCACTATGGCTACACCTTC.